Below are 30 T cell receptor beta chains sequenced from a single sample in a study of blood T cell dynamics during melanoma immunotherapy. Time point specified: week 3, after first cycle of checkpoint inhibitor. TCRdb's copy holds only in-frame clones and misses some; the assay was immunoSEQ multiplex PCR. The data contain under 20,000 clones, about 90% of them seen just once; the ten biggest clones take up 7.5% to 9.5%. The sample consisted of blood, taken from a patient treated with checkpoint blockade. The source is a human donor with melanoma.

As DNA, the CDR3 is TGTGCCAGCTCACTTTCCGCGGGAGCCGTGAATGAGCAGTTCTTC. Protein: CASSLSAGAVNEQFF. The chain couples TRBV18 to TRBJ2-1, with 7 bases matching TRBD2. This CDR3 spans 15 amino acids. Trimming removed 4 bases from V and 7 bases from J; junction bases left unmatched: 10. The V gene's germline CDR1 is KGHSH and CDR2 LQKENI.

The CDR3 coding sequence is TGTGCCAGCAGCTTCCTAGCGGTCCAAGAGACCCAGTACTTC. This gives the protein CASSFLAVQETQYF. The chain combines TRBV7-8 with TRBJ2-5; 7 nucleotides align to TRBD2. The V gene's germline CDR1 is SGHVS and CDR2 FQNEAQ. V was clipped by 3 bases and J by 1 base; unmatched bases: 2. The CDR3 consists of 14 residues.

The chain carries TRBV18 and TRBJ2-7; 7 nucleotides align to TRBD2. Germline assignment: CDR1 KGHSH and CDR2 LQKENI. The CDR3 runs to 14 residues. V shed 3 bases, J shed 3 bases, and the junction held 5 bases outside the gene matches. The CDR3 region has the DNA TGTGCCAGCTCACCTGTGGGAGGGCTCTACGAGCAGTACTTC. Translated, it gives CASSPVGGLYEQYF.

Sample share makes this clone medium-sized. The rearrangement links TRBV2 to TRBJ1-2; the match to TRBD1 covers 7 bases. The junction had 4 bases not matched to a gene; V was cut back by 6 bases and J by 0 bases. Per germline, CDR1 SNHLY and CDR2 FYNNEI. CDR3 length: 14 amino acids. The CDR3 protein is CASRDRPTNYGYTF. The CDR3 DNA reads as TGTGCCAGCAGGGACAGGCCAACTAACTATGGCTACACCTTC.

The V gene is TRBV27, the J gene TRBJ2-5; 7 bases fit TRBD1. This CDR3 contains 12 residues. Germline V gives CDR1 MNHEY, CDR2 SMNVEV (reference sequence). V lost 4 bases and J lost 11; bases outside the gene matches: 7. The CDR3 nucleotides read TGTGCCAGCAGTTCGACAGGGAGTCAACAGTACTTC. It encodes CASSSTGSQQYF.

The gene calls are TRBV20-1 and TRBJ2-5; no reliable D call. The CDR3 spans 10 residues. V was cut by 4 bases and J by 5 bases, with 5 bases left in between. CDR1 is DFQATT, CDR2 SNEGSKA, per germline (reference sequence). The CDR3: CSATRETQYF. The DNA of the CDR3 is TGCAGTGCTACCCGGGAGACCCAGTACTTC.

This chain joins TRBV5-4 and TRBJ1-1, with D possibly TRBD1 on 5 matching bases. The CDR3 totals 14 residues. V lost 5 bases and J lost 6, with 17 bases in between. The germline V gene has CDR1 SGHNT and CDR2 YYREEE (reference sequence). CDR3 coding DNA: TGTGCCAGCAGGGCAGGCAGGGCTAGCGCTGAAGCTTTCTTT. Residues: CASRAGRASAEAFF.

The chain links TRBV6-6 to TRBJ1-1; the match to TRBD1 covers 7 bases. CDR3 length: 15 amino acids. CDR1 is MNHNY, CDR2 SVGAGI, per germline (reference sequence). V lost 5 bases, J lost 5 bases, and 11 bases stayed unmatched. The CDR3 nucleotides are TGTGCCAGCAGTATTCCCCTGACAGGGCGAACTGAAGCTTTCTTT. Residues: CASSIPLTGRTEAFF.

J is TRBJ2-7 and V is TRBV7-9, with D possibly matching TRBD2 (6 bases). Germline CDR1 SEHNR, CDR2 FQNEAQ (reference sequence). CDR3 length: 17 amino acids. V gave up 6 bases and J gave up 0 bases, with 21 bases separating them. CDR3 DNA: TGTGCCAGCAGTCACACCCGTCGGGAGAGTCCCTCCTACGAGCAGTACTTC. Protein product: CASSHTRRESPSYEQYF.

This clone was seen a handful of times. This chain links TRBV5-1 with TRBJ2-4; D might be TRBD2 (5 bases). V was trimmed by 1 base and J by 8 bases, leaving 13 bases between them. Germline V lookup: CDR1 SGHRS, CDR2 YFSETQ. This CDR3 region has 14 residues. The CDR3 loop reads CASSLPGGGDIQYF. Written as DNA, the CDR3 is TGCGCCAGCAGCTTGCCCGGAGGTGGTGACATTCAGTACTTC. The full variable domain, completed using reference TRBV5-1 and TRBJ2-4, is KAGVTQTPRYLIKTRGQQVTLSCSPISGHRSVSWYQQTPGQGLQFLFEYFSETQRNKGNFPGRFSGRQFSNSRSEMNVSTLELGDSALYLCASSLPGGGDIQYFGAGTRLSVL.

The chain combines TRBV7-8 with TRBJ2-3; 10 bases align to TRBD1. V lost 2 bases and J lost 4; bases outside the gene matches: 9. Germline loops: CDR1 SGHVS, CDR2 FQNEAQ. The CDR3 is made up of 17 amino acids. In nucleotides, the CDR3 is TGTGCCAGCAGCTTATTTGGCGGGACAGGGGCAGCAGATACGCAGTATTTT. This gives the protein CASSLFGGTGAADTQYF.

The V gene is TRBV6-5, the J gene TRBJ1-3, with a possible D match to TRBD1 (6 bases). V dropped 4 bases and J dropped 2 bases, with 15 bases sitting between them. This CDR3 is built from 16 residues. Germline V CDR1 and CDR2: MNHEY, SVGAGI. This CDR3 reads CASSSYRDGTGNTIYF. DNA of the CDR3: TGTGCCAGCAGTTCGTACAGGGATGGTACTGGAAACACCATATATTTT.

In DNA form, the CDR3 reads TGTGCCAGCAGTTACCCCTCGGCAGATACGCAGTATTTT. Amino acids: CASSYPSADTQYF. This chain uses TRBV6-6 with TRBJ2-3, with D uncertain. The CDR3 is 13 residues long. Per the germline V gene, CDR1 is MNHNY and CDR2 is SVGAGI (reference sequence). Trimming stripped 2 bases from V and 4 bases from J, with 7 bases between.

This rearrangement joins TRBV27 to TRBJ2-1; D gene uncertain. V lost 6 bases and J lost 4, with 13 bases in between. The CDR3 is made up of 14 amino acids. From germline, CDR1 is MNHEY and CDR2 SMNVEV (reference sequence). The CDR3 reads CASSNMPEYNEQFF. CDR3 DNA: TGTGCCAGCAGCAACATGCCGGAGTACAATGAGCAGTTCTTC.

The CDR3 DNA follows: TGTGCCAGCAGCCCCACGAGGGATTTCGATGAAGCTTTCTTT. Its protein product is CASSPTRDFDEAFF. The V call is TRBV7-9, the J call TRBJ1-1; D not certain. V lost 5 bases and J lost 7, with 17 bases in between. Per germline, CDR1 SEHNR and CDR2 FQNEAQ (reference sequence). The length of the CDR3 is 14 residues.

CDR3 bases: TGTGCCAGCAGTGAGGCGGCGGGAGGGTCCTACGAGCAGTACTTC. Its protein product is CASSEAAGGSYEQYF. This chain uses TRBV6-4 with TRBJ2-7; 9 nucleotides match TRBD2. Losses at the gene ends were 3 bases for V and 1 base for J; bases not matched to a gene: 4. The CDR3 runs 15 residues. Per germline, CDR1 MRHNA and CDR2 SNTAGT.

In nucleotides, the CDR3 is TGTGCTAGTGGTTTGGTAGCGGCCGGGACAGGGGGAGAATTGGAGACCCAGTACTTC. It yields the protein CASGLVAAGTGGELETQYF. The chain is built from TRBV12-5 and TRBJ2-5; 11 bases map to TRBD1. Germline V gives CDR1 LGHNT, CDR2 FRNRAP. This CDR3 spans 19 amino acids. The V segment lost 0 bases and the J segment 5 bases; nucleotides outside the gene matches: 14.

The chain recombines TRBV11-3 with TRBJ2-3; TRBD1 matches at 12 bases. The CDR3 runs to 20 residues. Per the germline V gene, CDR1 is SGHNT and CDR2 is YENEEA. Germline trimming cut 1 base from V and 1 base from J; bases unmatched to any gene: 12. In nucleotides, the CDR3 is TGTGCCAGCAGCTTAGGGGCCGGGACAGGGGGCGGAATGGGCACAGATACGCAGTATTTT. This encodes CASSLGAGTGGGMGTDTQYF. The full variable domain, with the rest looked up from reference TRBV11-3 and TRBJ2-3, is EAGVVQSPRYKIIEKKQPVAFWCNPISGHNTLYWYLQNLGQGPELLIRYENEEAVDDSQLPKDRFSAERLKGVDSTLKIQPAELGDSAVYLCASSLGAGTGGGMGTDTQYFGPGTRLTVL.

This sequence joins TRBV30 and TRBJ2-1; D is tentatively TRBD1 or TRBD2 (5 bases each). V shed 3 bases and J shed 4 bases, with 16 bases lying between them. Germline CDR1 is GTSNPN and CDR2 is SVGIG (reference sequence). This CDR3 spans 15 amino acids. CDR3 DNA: TGTGCCTGGAGGTCAACTACGGGGCCTTACAATGAGCAGTTCTTC. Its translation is CAWRSTTGPYNEQFF. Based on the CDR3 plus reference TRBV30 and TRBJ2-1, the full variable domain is SQTIHQWPATLVQPVGSPLSLECTVEGTSNPNLYWYRQAAGRGLQLLFYSVGIGQISSEVPQNLSASRPQDRQFILSSKKLLLSDSGFYLCAWRSTTGPYNEQFFGPGTRLTVL.

The CDR3 DNA follows: TGTGCCAGCAGCGCTCTGATAGCGGGAGGAAATGAGCAGTTCTTC. It is translated as CASSALIAGGNEQFF. The V and J genes are TRBV9 and TRBJ2-1; 10 nucleotides agree with TRBD2. This CDR3 region has 15 residues. Germline loops: CDR1 SGDLS, CDR2 YYNGEE. The V segment lost 3 bases and the J segment 7 bases; nucleotides outside the gene matches: 7.

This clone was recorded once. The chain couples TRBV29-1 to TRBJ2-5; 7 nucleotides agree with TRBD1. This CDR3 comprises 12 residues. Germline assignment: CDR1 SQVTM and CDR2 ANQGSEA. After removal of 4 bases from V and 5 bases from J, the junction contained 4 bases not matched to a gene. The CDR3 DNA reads TGCAGCGTTGGAGGGGGCCGGGAGACCCAGTACTTC. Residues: CSVGGGRETQYF.

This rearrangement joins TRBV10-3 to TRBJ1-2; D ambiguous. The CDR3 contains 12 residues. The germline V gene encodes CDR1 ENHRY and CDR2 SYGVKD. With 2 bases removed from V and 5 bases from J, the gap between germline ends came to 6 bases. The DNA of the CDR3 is TGTGCCATCAGTGAGAGGTCATATGGCTACACCTTC. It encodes CAISERSYGYTF.

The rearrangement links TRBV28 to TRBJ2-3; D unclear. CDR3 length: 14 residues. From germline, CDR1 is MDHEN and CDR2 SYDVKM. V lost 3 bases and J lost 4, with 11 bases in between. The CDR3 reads CASSFRAVPDTQYF. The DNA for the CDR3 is TGTGCCAGCAGTTTCCGTGCTGTCCCAGATACGCAGTATTTT.

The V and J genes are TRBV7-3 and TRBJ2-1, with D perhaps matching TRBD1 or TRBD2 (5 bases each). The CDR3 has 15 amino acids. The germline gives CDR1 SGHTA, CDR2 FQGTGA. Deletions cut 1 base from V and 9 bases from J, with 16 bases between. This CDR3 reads CASSLRSLGDGEQFF. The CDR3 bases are TGTGCCAGCAGCTTAAGGTCCTTAGGGGACGGTGAGCAGTTCTTC.

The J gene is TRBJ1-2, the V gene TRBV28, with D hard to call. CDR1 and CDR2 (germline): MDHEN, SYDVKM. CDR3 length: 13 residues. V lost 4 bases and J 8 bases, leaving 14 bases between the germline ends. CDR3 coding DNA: TGTGCCAGCAGTTACAGAATTTGGAAGGGCTACACCTTC. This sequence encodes CASSYRIWKGYTF.

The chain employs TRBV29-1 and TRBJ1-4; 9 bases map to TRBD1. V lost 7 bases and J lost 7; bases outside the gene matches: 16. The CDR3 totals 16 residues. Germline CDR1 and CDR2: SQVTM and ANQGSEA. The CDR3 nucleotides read TGCAGCGCACTCCCGGGACAGGGAGCAGGCGGTGAAAAACTGTTTTTT. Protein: CSALPGQGAGGEKLFF.

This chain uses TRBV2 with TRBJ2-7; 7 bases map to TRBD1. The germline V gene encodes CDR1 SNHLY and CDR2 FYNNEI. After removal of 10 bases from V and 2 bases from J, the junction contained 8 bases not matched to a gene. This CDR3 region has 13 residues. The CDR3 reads CATRGTDTYEQYF. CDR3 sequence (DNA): TGTGCCACCAGGGGGACGGACACCTACGAGCAGTACTTC.

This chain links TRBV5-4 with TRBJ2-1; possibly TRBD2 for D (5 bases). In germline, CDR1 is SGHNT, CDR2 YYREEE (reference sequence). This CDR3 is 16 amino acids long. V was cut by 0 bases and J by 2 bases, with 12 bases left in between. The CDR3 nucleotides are TGTGCCAGCAGCTTGGGGGGTAGCGATCCCTACAATGAGCAGTTCTTC. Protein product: CASSLGGSDPYNEQFF.

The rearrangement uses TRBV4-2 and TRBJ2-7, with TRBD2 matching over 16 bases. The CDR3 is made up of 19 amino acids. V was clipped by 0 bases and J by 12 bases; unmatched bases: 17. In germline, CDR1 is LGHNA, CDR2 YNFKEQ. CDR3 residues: CASSQDRGLAGGPRQVRYF. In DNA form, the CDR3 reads TGTGCCAGCAGCCAAGATCGGGGACTAGCGGGAGGGCCTCGGCAGGTTCGGTACTTC.

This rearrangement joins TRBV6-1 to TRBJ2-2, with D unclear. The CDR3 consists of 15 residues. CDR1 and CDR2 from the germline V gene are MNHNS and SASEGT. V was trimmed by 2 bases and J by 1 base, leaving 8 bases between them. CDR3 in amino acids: CASSELSLNTGELFF. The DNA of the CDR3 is TGTGCCAGCAGTGAACTCAGTCTGAACACCGGGGAGCTGTTTTTT.